This record concerns one T cell receptor (beta chain) sequence. This clone appeared once. Its cognate antigen has yet to be identified. No base qualities exist here, and no much larger clone lies one base off it. These data come from a study of blood T cell repertoires in COVID-19 (TCRdb year 2020). With regard to the full study: The collaborator samples originated in the United States, Italy and Spain and spanned the acute and convalescent phases of COVID-19. The prospective study material was composed of cDNA or gDNA derived from T cells, B-cell-depleted T cells, or PBMCs. Subjects who had been exposed to COVID-19, were actively infected with it, or had recovered from it provided the deeply sampled blood TCRbeta repertoires that made up the dataset. A freely available public database, intended as a resource for researchers studying the immune response to SARS-CoV-2, is where the repertoires were released. Samples were obtained from the ongoing ImmuneRACE study (first 160 participants) and from about 1,300 subjects provided by 6 global collaborators. Sample metadata almost always included a de-identified subject ID, COVID-19 status, age in years and sex. Where available, HLA class I and class II types were taken from metadata supplied by the sample provider and were not determined by assay-based typing.

The CDR3, cysteine through phenylalanine, is 12 amino acids long. Only CDR3 DNA is held: 36 bases, read in frame from base 1. V drops 4 bases and J drops 8 bases, leaving 11 bases in between. The CDR1 and CDR2 encoded by the germline V gene are MDHEN and SYDVKM. TCRbeta CDR3 regions were amplified from genomic DNA by means of the immunoSEQ Assay, a bias-controlled multiplex PCR. Turning to the authors' computational methods: The number of nucleated cells in each sample was estimated from the amplification of reference gene primers within the assay. Sequence reads were collapsed and filtered to measure the absolute abundance of every unique TCRbeta CDR3 rearrangement. For each sample, productive Simpson clonality was calculated as the square root of Simpson's diversity index over productive rearrangements. In its TCRdb copy, this immuneACCESS table keeps in-frame sequences only and misses some clones. Where compared with another copy, unresolved V genes explain less than half of these, and the others have no known cause. Clonal size and the V and J genes are those of that table, whereas D and trimming came from the DNA. For this sample there are about 50,000 clones; 80% to 90% appear just once. Of the sample, about 13% is held by the ten largest clones.

Each collaborating institution followed its own protocols to collect whole blood in K2EDTA tubes. For TCRbeta analysis, collaborators shipped samples in one of three forms: frozen whole blood, isolated PBMCs, or DNA extracted from either of those sample types. Summary of the overall study and its limitations: Clinical and demographic metadata were provided uncurated, with the amount varying by source and participant.

The source is a human donor with active COVID-19. The donor label of this sample is uncertain. The specimen sequenced was peripheral blood. The V gene is TRBV28 and the J gene is TRBJ1-2, with an unclear D gene assignment. The CDR3 sequence is CASSYSPYGYTF. The DNA sequence is as follows: TGTGCCAGCAGTTATAGCCCATACGGCTACACCTTC.